The clone carrying this T cell receptor beta chain was detected once. Its specificity is unknown. Assay used: immunoSEQ multiplex PCR; TCRdb lists only in-frame clones, some missing. The sample yields about 61,000 clones, about 90% seen once. The data stem from a study of lymphopenia after photon versus proton radiotherapy. Whole-study results and caveats: After lymphocyte nadir, photon-treated repertoires showed oligoclonal expansion, especially CD8+ Temra. In patients who died, overall survival fell as post-nadir TCR diversity dropped more. Under photons, naive T cells and diversity fell while effector/memory populations rose.

The material sequenced was peripheral blood, taken from a patient treated with photon-based radiotherapy. This TCR was recovered from a middle-aged man with gastric cancer.

The DNA of the CDR3 is TGTGCCAGCTCGCCCGGACAGACCCACATAGATACGCAGTATTTT. As protein: CASSPGQTHIDTQYF. The chain links TRBV18 to TRBJ2-3; D may be TRBD1 (6 bases). Between the trimmed V and J ends, which lost 6 bases and 5 bases, there was a span of 18 bases. This CDR3 contains 15 residues. Per germline, CDR1 KGHSH and CDR2 LQKENI.